The rows below give T cell receptor beta chains drawn from one sample of a study of cytomegalovirus exposure and HLA in healthy donors. Method: immunoSEQ multiplex PCR; TCRdb's copy keeps in-frame clones and lacks some. The table includes 130,000 to 150,000 clones, almost 85% detected once. Sequences were obtained from PBMCs. The origin of the receptors is a woman aged 60-75 years in good health and CMV-seropositive. Each CDR3 is given with its conserved first and last residue. A D gene is named only where the DNA matches it firmly. Clone size is given for some rows only: seen once, a few or many times, or a class if the clone is expanded.

D gene	V gene	J gene	clone size	CDR3 protein	CDR3 DNA
.	TRBV29-1	TRBJ1-2	.	CSVSTANYGYTF	TGCAGCGTTTCGACAGCTAACTATGGCTACACCTTC
TRBD2	TRBV5-8	TRBJ2-1	.	CASSSVLLAGIYNEQFF	TGTGCCAGCAGCTCAGTGCTCCTAGCGGGGATCTACAATGAGCAGTTCTTC
.	TRBV6-6	TRBJ2-2	.	CASSPRRGNPGELFF	TGTGCCAGCAGCCCTAGAAGGGGGAATCCCGGGGAGCTGTTTTTT
.	TRBV19	TRBJ2-5	.	CASSIQAQETQYF	TGTGCCAGTAGTATACAGGCCCAAGAGACCCAGTACTTC
.	TRBV27	TRBJ2-1	.	CACHSSGVSSYNEQFF	TGTGCCTGCCACTCTTCCGGGGTGAGCTCCTACAATGAGCAGTTCTTC
TRBD2	TRBV19	TRBJ2-3	.	CASSIESWTTSGSPQVPVTQYF	TGTGCCAGTAGTATAGAGAGTTGGACTACTAGCGGGAGTCCTCAGGTCCCCGTTACGCAGTATTTT
.	TRBV4-1	TRBJ2-5	.	CASSLQDQETQYF	TGCGCCAGCAGCCTTCAGGACCAAGAGACCCAGTACTTC
TRBD1	TRBV6-6	TRBJ1-5	.	CASSYSTGGASQPQHF	TGTGCCAGCAGTTACTCGACAGGGGGCGCGTCTCAGCCCCAGCATTTT
.	TRBV28	TRBJ2-7	.	CASSFSGAYEQYF	TGTGCCAGCAGTTTTTCAGGGGCCTACGAGCAGTACTTC
.	TRBV6-6	TRBJ2-1	.	CASSYSTDLAYNEQFF	TGTGCCAGCAGTTACTCGACAGACCTCGCCTACAATGAGCAGTTCTTC
.	TRBV20-1	TRBJ2-1	.	CSALYGSEQFF	TGCAGTGCCCTCTACGGGAGTGAGCAGTTCTTC
.	TRBV5-4	TRBJ1-1	few	CASRPDPNTEAFF	TGTGCCAGCAGACCAGATCCGAACACTGAAGCTTTCTTT
.	TRBV7-9	TRBJ2-7	.	CASSPRDLTTYEQYF	TGTGCCAGCAGCCCGCGGGACCTTACTACCTACGAGCAGTACTTC
TRBD1	TRBV28	TRBJ1-2	.	CASRGQNKDGYTF	TGTGCCAGCAGGGGACAGAATAAGGATGGCTACACCTTC
TRBD1	TRBV4-2	TRBJ1-4	.	CASSQSDRGREKLFF	TGTGCCAGCAGCCAGTCGGACAGGGGGCGTGAAAAACTGTTTTTT
TRBD1	TRBV28	TRBJ1-4	.	CASRTGTANEKLFF	TGTGCCAGCAGGACCGGGACAGCCAATGAAAAACTGTTTTTT
TRBD1	TRBV7-2	TRBJ1-2	.	CASSGYRGRSYGYTF	TGTGCCAGCAGCGGATACAGGGGGCGAAGCTATGGCTACACCTTC
TRBD2	TRBV7-9	TRBJ2-1	.	CASSSPLAGSYNEQFF	TGTGCCAGCAGCTCGCCCCTAGCGGGCTCCTACAATGAGCAGTTCTTC
.	TRBV5-5	TRBJ1-1	.	CASSLSPGRSTEAFF	TGTGCCAGCAGCTTGTCTCCGGGGAGGAGCACTGAAGCTTTCTTT
.	TRBV21-1	TRBJ1-5	.	CASKSDRQGDNQPQHF	TGTGCCAGCAAATCAGACCGACAGGGGGACAATCAGCCCCAGCATTTT
.	TRBV29-1	TRBJ2-7	.	CSALLVQQSYEQYF	TGCAGCGCCCTGCTGGTTCAACAGAGCTACGAGCAGTACTTC
.	TRBV30	TRBJ2-1	.	CAWSVRDSYNEQFF	TGTGCCTGGAGTGTAAGAGACAGCTACAATGAGCAGTTCTTC
.	TRBV10-3	TRBJ2-1	.	CATQRAYNEQFF	TGTGCCACTCAGCGAGCCTACAATGAGCAGTTCTTC
.	TRBV9	TRBJ2-2	few	CASSELADYATGGLFF	TGTGCCAGCAGCGAGTTAGCGGATTACGCCACCGGGGGGCTGTTTTTT
TRBD1	TRBV6-5	TRBJ2-7	.	CASGESGTGVYEQYF	TGTGCCAGCGGGGAGTCCGGGACAGGGGTCTACGAGCAGTACTTC
TRBD1	TRBV14	TRBJ2-5	.	CASSPGQGARLETQYF	TGTGCCAGCAGCCCGGGACAGGGGGCAAGGTTGGAGACCCAGTACTTC
TRBD2	TRBV4-1	TRBJ2-7	once	CASSQWTSGRDGQYF	TGCGCCAGCAGCCAATGGACTAGCGGGAGGGACGGGCAGTACTTC
TRBD1	TRBV5-1	TRBJ1-2	once	CASSRDSNYGYTF	TGCGCCAGCAGCCGGGACAGCAACTATGGCTACACCTTC
.	TRBV13	TRBJ1-2	.	CASTLGRFYGYTF	TGTGCCAGCACCTTGGGCAGGTTCTATGGCTACACCTTC
TRBD2	TRBV4-1	TRBJ2-3	.	CASSQVIAGGVADTQYF	TGCGCCAGCAGCCAAGTCATTGCGGGAGGTGTGGCAGATACGCAGTATTTT
TRBD2	TRBV11-2	TRBJ2-2	.	CASSLLRTSLGELFF	TGTGCCAGCAGCTTATTGAGGACTAGCCTCGGGGAGCTGTTTTTT
TRBD1	TRBV6-1	TRBJ1-4	.	CASTPGTGGGKLFF	TGTGCCAGCACCCCCGGGACAGGGGGAGGAAAACTGTTTTTT
TRBD2	TRBV19	TRBJ2-7	.	CASSIEGTSIYEQYF	TGTGCCAGTAGTATAGAGGGGACTAGCATCTACGAGCAGTACTTC
TRBD2	TRBV30	TRBJ2-5	.	CAWRVPGGQETQYF	TGTGCCTGGAGAGTGCCGGGGGGCCAAGAGACCCAGTACTTC
TRBD1	TRBV10-3	TRBJ2-1	.	CAATGELYNEQFF	TGTGCCGCGACAGGGGAACTCTACAATGAGCAGTTCTTC
.	TRBV10-2	TRBJ2-7	few	CASRGGHEQYF	TGCGCCAGCAGGGGGGGTCACGAGCAGTACTTC
TRBD2	TRBV7-9	TRBJ2-5	.	CASSSGTSGRAETQYF	TGTGCCAGCAGCAGCGGGACTAGCGGGAGAGCAGAGACCCAGTACTTC
.	TRBV7-6	TRBJ2-7	.	CASSLVTSSEQYF	TGTGCCAGCAGCTTAGTAACGAGCTCCGAGCAGTACTTC
TRBD2	TRBV4-1	TRBJ2-2	once	CASSQGPLAGGAGGELFF	TGCGCCAGCAGCCAAGGGCCACTAGCGGGAGGGGCCGGCGGGGAGCTGTTTTTT
TRBD2	TRBV7-9	TRBJ2-1	.	CASSLGGLSRAGVEQFF	TGTGCCAGCAGCTTAGGAGGGCTTTCTCGAGCGGGAGTGGAGCAGTTCTTC
.	TRBV28	TRBJ2-7	.	CASLREGVEKQYF	TGTGCCAGTCTCAGGGAGGGGGTGGAAAAGCAGTACTTC
.	TRBV18	TRBJ2-5	.	CASQQTVLETQYF	TGTGCCAGCCAACAGACAGTTCTAGAGACCCAGTACTTC
.	TRBV6-1	TRBJ1-1	.	CASSENDRNTEAFF	TGTGCCAGCAGTGAGAACGACAGGAACACTGAAGCTTTCTTT
TRBD1	TRBV19	TRBJ1-5	.	CASRGSGGLGNQPQHF	TGTGCCAGTAGGGGGTCAGGGGGATTGGGCAATCAGCCCCAGCATTTT
TRBD1	TRBV5-4	TRBJ2-7	few	CASSRQGVYEQYF	TGTGCCAGCAGTCGACAGGGAGTCTACGAGCAGTACTTC
.	TRBV16	TRBJ1-1	.	CASSQLRQGEEAFF	TGTGCCAGCAGCCAATTGCGGCAGGGTGAAGAAGCTTTCTTT